The 13 T cell receptor beta chains reported below all come from one sample, sequenced in a study of cytomegalovirus exposure and HLA in healthy donors. A multiplex PCR was run with 60 Vbeta primers and 13 Jbeta primers. Only in-frame clones appear in the TCRdb table, and some are missing; sequencing was by immunoSEQ multiplex PCR. The profile shows 150,000 to 200,000 clones, about 88% of them singletons. The material sequenced was PBMCs. The receptors come from a man aged 18 to 30 in good health and CMV-seropositive.

The V and J genes are TRBV7-2 and TRBJ2-5; possible D gene TRBD2, 6 bases. The length of the CDR3 is 15 residues. Between the trimmed V and J ends, which lost 0 bases and 4 bases, there was a span of 12 bases. In germline, CDR1 is SGHTA, CDR2 FQGNSA. The CDR3, as DNA: TGTGCCAGCAGCTTAGCGGGGGGTGCGGGAGAGACCCAGTACTTC. This encodes CASSLAGGAGETQYF.

This sequence joins TRBV4-3 and TRBJ1-4; TRBD1 aligns across 7 bases. V gave up 4 bases and J gave up 6 bases; unmatched junction bases: 8. CDR1 is LGHNA, CDR2 YSLEER, per germline. CDR3 length equals 15 residues. This CDR3 reads CASSPRQGVDEKLFF. CDR3 nucleotides: TGCGCCAGCAGCCCCCGACAGGGTGTAGATGAAAAACTGTTTTTT.

Here the CDR3 reads CASSPGPGTGSEAFF. The CDR3 nucleotides are TGTGCCAGCAGCCCTGGCCCTGGGACAGGCTCTGAAGCTTTCTTT. The chain employs TRBV11-2 and TRBJ1-1, with 8 positions matching TRBD1. The germline V gene has CDR1 SGHAT and CDR2 FQNNGV. This CDR3 comprises 15 residues. The ends lost 5 bases at V and 6 bases at J; junction bases unmatched: 11. Using reference TRBV11-2 and TRBJ1-1 for the parts outside the CDR3, the full variable domain is EAGVAQSPRYKIIEKRQSVAFWCNPISGHATLYWYQQILGQGPKLLIQFQNNGVVDDSQLPKDRFSAERLKGVDSTLKIQPAKLEDSAVYLCASSPGPGTGSEAFFGQGTRLTVV.

The J gene is TRBJ1-2, the V gene TRBV29-1; possible D gene TRBD1, 5 bases. V lost 6 bases and J lost 0, with 8 bases in between. This CDR3 spans 12 amino acids. CDR1 SQVTM and CDR2 ANQGSEA come from the germline V gene. CDR3 bases: TGCAGCGTAGAGACAGCTAACTATGGCTACACCTTC. Translation: CSVETANYGYTF.

The chain carries TRBV7-2 and TRBJ2-5; 12 bases match TRBD1. CDR1 is SGHTA, CDR2 FQGNSA, per germline. CDR3 length: 16 amino acids. J gave up 5 bases and V 5 bases, and 9 bases lay outside the gene matches. CDR3: CASSPGTGGVEETQYF. The CDR3 DNA follows: TGTGCCAGCAGCCCAGGGACAGGGGGCGTCGAGGAGACCCAGTACTTC.

The V and J genes are TRBV7-9 and TRBJ1-2; TRBD1 aligns across 9 bases. This CDR3 is built from 17 residues. The V gene's germline CDR1 is SEHNR and CDR2 FQNEAQ (reference sequence). The J segment lost 2 bases and the V segment lost 6 bases, leaving 13 bases of the junction unmatched. CDR3 nucleotide sequence: TGTGCCAGCAGTCCACCCGTGGGACAGGGTTACAACTATGGCTACACCTTC. It translates to CASSPPVGQGYNYGYTF.

This clone was counted between two and nine times. The gene calls are TRBV4-1 and TRBJ2-3; perhaps TRBD2 as D (5 bases). This CDR3 is 16 amino acids long. From germline, CDR1 is MGHRA and CDR2 YSYEKL. V dropped 0 bases and J dropped 0 bases, with 10 bases sitting between them. CDR3 sequence (DNA): TGCGCCAGCAGCCAAGATCAGCGGCGTAGCACAGATACGCAGTATTTT. Translating gives CASSQDQRRSTDTQYF.

The count of this clone is one. This rearrangement joins TRBV9 to TRBJ1-4, with 7 bases lining up with TRBD1. V was pared by 4 bases and J by 10 bases, with 7 bases of the junction left unmatched. Looked up from germline, CDR1 is SGDLS and CDR2 is YYNGEE. The CDR3 contains 13 residues. The CDR3 loop reads CASSTSTGRKLFF. CDR3 nucleotides: TGTGCCAGCAGCACATCGACAGGGAGAAAACTGTTTTTT.

The chain carries TRBV7-9 and TRBJ1-1; tentative D call: TRBD1 (5 bases). The CDR3 extends over 15 amino acids. The germline V gene has CDR1 SEHNR and CDR2 FQNEAQ (reference sequence). Trimming left V 5 bases short and J 1 base short, with 14 bases between. This CDR3 is CASSPGWGENTEAFF. DNA of the CDR3: TGTGCCAGCAGCCCCGGTTGGGGGGAGAACACTGAAGCTTTCTTT.

The gene calls are TRBV10-3 and TRBJ1-1, with D possibly matching TRBD1 (5 bases). The length of the CDR3 is 16 residues. V was cut by 0 bases and J by 2 bases, with 13 bases left in between. Germline CDR1 ENHRY, CDR2 SYGVKD. In DNA, the CDR3 is TGTGCCATCAGTGAGTCAGGGGTCTTAAGAAACACTGAAGCTTTCTTT. It codes for CAISESGVLRNTEAFF.

The chain uses TRBV5-1 and TRBJ2-7; D is unclear. In germline, CDR1 is SGHRS, CDR2 YFSETQ. V lost 0 bases and J lost 5, with 12 bases in between. CDR3 length equals 14 residues. The CDR3 nucleotides are TGCGCCAGCAGCTTGGGGGCAGAAATGGACGAGCAGTACTTC. It specifies CASSLGAEMDEQYF.

The chain combines TRBV4-1 with TRBJ2-7; 11 bases match TRBD2. Trimming cost V 0 bases and J 4 bases; bases outside gene matches: 5. The CDR3 is 16 residues long. Per the germline V gene, CDR1 is MGHRA and CDR2 is YSYEKL. The CDR3 region is CASSQDGASGRYEQYF. In DNA form, the CDR3 reads TGCGCCAGCAGCCAAGATGGGGCTAGCGGGAGGTACGAGCAGTACTTC.

This chain links TRBV9 with TRBJ2-3, with a weak D call TRBD2 (5 bases). Germline lookup yields CDR1 SGDLS and CDR2 YYNGEE. There are 16 residues in the CDR3. Trimming removed 0 bases from V and 2 bases from J, with 13 bases in between. The chain's CDR3 is CASSVGGSGFTDTQYF. The CDR3 DNA sequence: TGTGCCAGCAGCGTAGGCGGGTCGGGGTTCACAGATACGCAGTATTTT.